These 28 T cell receptor beta chains share one sample of origin, sequenced in a study of blood T cells in healthy people across ages (dated by TCRdb to the mid-2010s). Libraries were prepared through 5' RACE. TCRdb lists the instrument as Illumina HiSeq 2500. A second about 7 to 12 cycle PCR used a sample-barcoded 5' primer and a J-beta primer mix. The public reads were quality trimmed at Q25 with fastp and then assembled into clones with MiXCR by TCRdb, keeping productive beta chains. CDR3 protein sequences are deduplicated, and each keeps its most common genes and DNA. A total of about 1,800,000 distinct CDR3 sequences appear in this sample, roughly 28% of them only once. The ten largest make up 6.5% to 8.5% of the sample. Source material: blood. The receptors were gathered from a woman aged 25 to 39 in good health.

A word on this clonotype: At one end the junction does not follow the germline gene, possibly because of a read error. The CDR3 nucleotides read TGTGCCAGCAGCTTTGACACGGGCTTGGAAAAACGGTTTTTT. It yields the protein CASSFDTGLEKRFF. The chain couples TRBV7-2 to TRBJ1-4; D uncertain. CDR1 and CDR2 (germline): SGHTA, FQGNSA. This CDR3 has 14 residues.

The rearrangement links TRBV28 to TRBJ1-2; D not resolved. The ends were cut back, 5 bases at V and 1 base at J, with 14 bases in the middle. The CDR3 is made up of 15 amino acids. The V gene's germline CDR1 is MDHEN and CDR2 SYDVKM. CDR3 protein: CASSGTGPSNYGYTF. In DNA, the CDR3 is TGTGCCAGCAGTGGTACCGGGCCAAGTAACTATGGCTACACCTTC.

This clonotype was seen a few times. The chain uses TRBV7-6 and TRBJ2-4; tentatively, D is TRBD2 (5 bases). Gene TRBJ2-7 matches the end of the DNA better, so the J call may be wrong. Germline V gene lookup returns CDR1 SGHVS and CDR2 FNYEAQ. The CDR3 contains 15 residues. For the CDR3, the DNA is TGTGCCAGCAGCCTCAACCCGGACGGGACCTACGAGCAGTACTTC. Amino acids: CASSLNPDGTYEQYF.

At least ten counts were recorded for this clonotype. The V and J genes are TRBV12-3 or TRBV12-4 and TRBJ2-7; TRBD2 agrees at 11 bases. The CDR3 contains 14 residues. The ends lost 3 bases at V and 7 bases at J; junction bases unmatched: 5. This CDR3 reads CASSLVLAGGEQYF. CDR3 DNA sequence: TGTGCCAGCAGTTTGGTATTAGCGGGAGGGGAGCAGTACTTC.

The J gene is TRBJ2-1, the V gene TRBV20-1, with 10 bases that match TRBD2. Per germline, CDR1 DFQATT and CDR2 SNEGSKA (reference sequence). This CDR3 region has 13 residues. V gave up 6 bases and J gave up 7 bases; unmatched junction bases: 6. The CDR3, as DNA: TGCAGTGCAGCCGGGACTAGCGTGAATGAGCAGTTCTTC. It encodes CSAAGTSVNEQFF.

The gene calls are TRBV28 and TRBJ1-4; 7 nucleotides agree with TRBD1. CDR3 length: 15 residues. Trimming removed 8 bases from V and 4 bases from J; junction bases left unmatched: 10. Germline assignment: CDR1 MDHEN and CDR2 SYDVKM. CDR3 sequence: CASCARQGSNEKLFF. CDR3 nucleotides: TGTGCCAGCTGCGCAAGACAGGGCAGTAATGAAAAACTGTTTTTT.

This clonotype was seen many times. The rearrangement uses TRBV5-1 and TRBJ2-1; 8 bases match TRBD1. Germline lookup yields CDR1 SGHRS and CDR2 YFSETQ. This CDR3 spans 15 amino acids. V dropped 0 bases and J dropped 7; count of bases not matched to a gene: 6. CDR3 protein: CASSLAGGQANEQFF. DNA of the CDR3: TGCGCCAGCAGCTTGGCCGGGGGACAGGCTAATGAGCAGTTCTTC.

This clonotype showed up many times. The chain links TRBV29-1 to TRBJ2-4, with TRBD2 matching over 9 bases. Germline CDR1 is SQVTM and CDR2 is ANQGSEA. V lost 4 bases to trimming and J lost 14 bases; unmatched junction nucleotides: 6. CDR3 length equals 11 residues. The CDR3 spells CSVGAGGPEYF. Here the CDR3 DNA reads TGCAGCGTTGGAGCGGGGGGCCCAGAGTACTTC.

This clonotype was found many times. The chain combines TRBV29-1 with TRBJ2-7, with 13 bases matching TRBD2. The ends lost 6 bases at V and 12 bases at J; junction bases unmatched: 32. The CDR3 has 20 amino acids. CDR1 and CDR2 (germline): SQVTM, ANQGSEA. DNA for the CDR3: TGCAGCGTCACACTAAAGGGAGGACAGGGGCCGAGCTGGACTAGCGGGAGTCGGTACTTC. It codes for CSVTLKGGQGPSWTSGSRYF.

The rearrangement joins TRBV5-1 to TRBJ1-1; no firm D call. This CDR3 has 14 amino acids. Germline CDR1 reads SGHRS; CDR2 reads YFSETQ. V dropped 3 bases and J dropped 0 bases, with 9 bases sitting between them. CDR3 amino acids: CASSYTIMNTEAFF. In DNA, the CDR3 is TGCGCCAGCAGCTATACCATCATGAACACTGAAGCTTTCTTT.

At least ten counts were recorded for this clonotype. The V call is TRBV3-1, the J call TRBJ2-7, with 9 nucleotides matching TRBD2. The CDR3 consists of 17 residues. V lost 4 bases, J lost 2 bases, and 12 bases stayed unmatched. CDR1 LGHDT and CDR2 YNNKEL come from the germline V gene (reference sequence). CDR3 residues: CASSPGSSGRGAYEQYF. The DNA for the CDR3 is TGTGCCAGCAGCCCCGGGAGTAGCGGGAGAGGGGCCTACGAGCAGTACTTC.

About this clonotype itself: This may be a read error, as it is one base from a much larger clone. V is TRBV12-3 or TRBV12-4 and J is TRBJ2-7; the match to TRBD1 covers 8 bases. The CDR3 spans 12 residues. With 3 bases clipped from V and 12 bases from J, the junction kept 7 bases outside the gene matches. CDR3 nucleotide sequence: TGTGCCAGCAGTTTGCTCCCCGGGACAGGGTACTTC. Translating gives CASSLLPGTGYF.

This clonotype was picked up many times. This chain uses TRBV18 with TRBJ2-7; 12 bases are shared with TRBD2. J lost 7 bases, V lost 3 bases, and 4 bases had no gene match. Per germline, CDR1 KGHSH and CDR2 LQKENI. The CDR3 sequence is 14 residues long. CDR3 amino acids: CASSPTSGSGEQYF. The CDR3 DNA is TGTGCCAGCTCACCGACTAGCGGGAGTGGGGAGCAGTACTTC.

With respect to this clonotype: A read error may account for a junction end that differs from germline. This chain links TRBV20-1 with TRBJ1-6; D is uncertain. Germline loops: CDR1 DFQATT, CDR2 SNEGSKA (reference sequence). This CDR3 has 12 residues. CDR3: CSALSYNSPLHF. CDR3 in DNA: TGCAGTGCCTTGTCCTACAATTCACCCCTCCACTTT.

This clonotype has at least ten counts. V usage is TRBV18 and J usage is TRBJ1-6; D is perhaps TRBD1 (5 bases). V was pared by 3 bases and J by 6 bases, with 18 bases between. Germline V gives CDR1 KGHSH, CDR2 LQKENI. The CDR3 spans 17 residues. This chain's CDR3 is CASSPPGGVRSNSPLHF. The CDR3 bases are TGTGCCAGCTCACCCCCCGGGGGTGTAAGATCTAATTCACCCCTCCACTTT. The whole variable domain, remainder taken from reference TRBV18 and TRBJ1-6, is NAGVMQNPRHLVRRRGQEARLRCSPMKGHSHVYWYRQLPEEGLKFMVYLQKENIIDESGMPKERFSAEFPKEGPSILRIQQVVRGDSAAYFCASSPPGGVRSNSPLHFGNGTRLTVT.

In this sample, this clonotype turned up a few times. The CDR3 DNA reads TGCAGTGCTAGAGAGGGTCGATATACGCAGTATTTT. Its translation is CSAREGRYTQYF. The genes are TRBV20-1 and TRBJ2-3, with unresolved D. CDR1 is DFQATT and CDR2 is SNEGSKA in the germline V gene (reference sequence). The CDR3 loop spans 12 amino acids. Trimming took 0 bases from V and 7 from J, leaving 8 bases between them.

The chain carries TRBV4-1 and TRBJ2-5; D is possibly TRBD1 (5 bases). V shed 2 bases and J shed 5 bases, with 12 bases lying between them. This CDR3 contains 14 residues. Germline loops: CDR1 MGHRA, CDR2 YSYEKL. The CDR3 region is CASSQRGLGETQYF. For the CDR3, the DNA is TGCGCCAGCAGCCAAAGGGGTTTAGGGGAGACCCAGTACTTC.

As to this clonotype: A much more abundant neighbour one base away suggests this may be a read error. This chain joins TRBV2 and TRBJ2-7; D remains unclear. Germline values: CDR1 SNHLY, CDR2 FYNNEI. With 2 bases removed from V and 3 bases from J, the gap between germline ends came to 5 bases. CDR3 length equals 12 residues. CDR3 sequence (DNA): TGTGCCAGCAGTGAACATAGCTACGAGCAGTACTTC. Protein sequence: CASSEHSYEQYF.

This clonotype was seen ten or more times. The genes are TRBV29-1 and TRBJ2-7, with D maybe TRBD2 (6 bases). The CDR3 loop spans 13 amino acids. Trimming removed 1 base at V and 4 bases at J, with 11 bases between. Germline lookup yields CDR1 SQVTM and CDR2 ANQGSEA. The CDR3 coding sequence is TGCAGCGTTGAAGTCGGAGGGCTGTACGAGCAGTACTTC. Its translation: CSVEVGGLYEQYF.

Details on this clonotype: This may stem from a read error, because a much larger clone lies one nucleotide away. In nucleotides, the CDR3 is TGTGCCAGCAGTGAAGGGACAGGGGGTGGAAATGAGCAGTACTTC. This codes for CASSEGTGGGNEQYF. This sequence joins TRBV6-4 and TRBJ2-5; TRBD1 matches 11 bases. The CDR3 is 15 residues long. Trimming removed 3 bases from V and 11 bases from J; junction bases left unmatched: 11. CDR1 MRHNA and CDR2 SNTAGT come from the germline V gene.

Concerning this clonotype: A much larger clonotype is one base distant, so this may be a read error. This chain links TRBV27 with TRBJ2-7, with D uncertain. The CDR3 is 13 residues long. Germline V gene lookup returns CDR1 MNHEY and CDR2 SMNVEV (reference sequence). The DNA of the CDR3 is TGTGCCTGCAGTTTATTTCTCTCCTACGAGCAGTACTTC. This codes for CACSLFLSYEQYF.

There are many counts of this clonotype. V and J are TRBV25-1 and TRBJ2-3, with D unresolved. V was cut by 3 bases and J by 6 bases, with 13 bases left in between. Germline CDR1 reads MGHDK; CDR2 reads SYGVNS. This CDR3 spans 14 amino acids. The CDR3 DNA reads as TGTGCCAGCAGTGATTCCACAAACCGGGATACGCAGTATTTT. Protein sequence: CASSDSTNRDTQYF. Full variable domain (remainder filled in from reference TRBV25-1 and TRBJ2-3): EADIYQTPRYLVIGTGKKITLECSQTMGHDKMYWYQQDPGMELHLIHYSYGVNSTEKGDLSSESTVSRIRTEHFPLTLESARPSHTSQYLCASSDSTNRDTQYFGPGTRLTVL.

DNA for the CDR3: TGCAGTGCCAACGACTTCCAAGAGACCCAGTACTTC. It codes for CSANDFQETQYF. V is TRBV20-1 and J is TRBJ2-5; no clear D gene. The CDR3 is made up of 12 amino acids. With 6 bases removed from V and 1 base from J, the gap between germline ends came to 9 bases. Looked up from germline, CDR1 is DFQATT and CDR2 is SNEGSKA (reference sequence).

This sequence joins TRBV7-9 and TRBJ1-2; D is uncertain. Germline V CDR1 and CDR2: SEHNR, FQNEAQ (reference sequence). Trimming stripped 0 bases from V and 6 bases from J, with 11 bases between. The CDR3 covers 14 residues. CDR3 coding DNA: TGTGCCAGCAGCTTAGCGCTGGCGACTGATGGCTACACCTTC. Translating gives CASSLALATDGYTF.

This clonotype has just a few counts. The J gene is TRBJ2-3, the V gene TRBV28; D is possibly TRBD1 (6 bases). Trimming pared 7 bases from V and 5 bases from J, leaving 13 bases between. Per the germline V gene, CDR1 is MDHEN and CDR2 is SYDVKM. The length of the CDR3 is 13 residues. DNA for the CDR3: TGTGCCAGCACTGGGGGCGGAGGAGATACGCAGTATTTT. Amino acid sequence: CASTGGGGDTQYF.

This rearrangement joins TRBV4-3 to TRBJ2-1; TRBD2 aligns across 8 bases. The V gene's germline CDR1 is LGHNA and CDR2 YSLEER. J was trimmed by 3 bases and V by 0 bases; bases with no gene match: 7. This CDR3 comprises 17 residues. The CDR3 protein is CASSQDFGRANYNEQFF. CDR3 sequence (DNA): TGCGCCAGCAGCCAAGATTTCGGGAGGGCCAACTACAATGAGCAGTTCTTC.

The chain recombines TRBV7-2 with TRBJ2-1; D possibly uses TRBD1 or TRBD2 (5 bases each). V was cut by 2 bases and J by 8 bases, with 16 bases left in between. Germline V gene sequence: CDR1 SGHTA, CDR2 FQGNSA. The CDR3 extends over 15 amino acids. The CDR3 DNA reads as TGTGCCAGCAGCTTATGGGACCAGACTATCTATGAGCAGTTCTTC. This translates into CASSLWDQTIYEQFF.

The chain links TRBV12-3 or TRBV12-4 to TRBJ1-4, with D unresolved. The CDR3 is made up of 14 amino acids. V lost 3 bases and J 0 bases, leaving 5 bases between the germline ends. The CDR3 bases are TGTGCCAGCAGTTTCGGCACAACTAATGAAAAACTGTTTTTT. Amino acid sequence: CASSFGTTNEKLFF.